Listed below are T cell receptor beta chains from one sample, sequenced in a study of shared clonotypes between healthy human individuals. Here immunoSEQ multiplex PCR was the method, and the copy in TCRdb shows in-frame clones only, minus some. The data show fewer than 3 million clones, roughly 92% seen once. The sequenced sample consisted of naive CD4+ T cells from PBMCs. Receptors were obtained from a man aged 18 to 30 in good health. Some clones in this sample may be carry-over from other donors' samples. Each CDR3 is given with its conserved first and last residue. The D gene is left open where the match is weak. Not every row has a clone size; where given, it reads once, few, many or a size class.

>TRBJ2-7|.|.|TRBV5-4
TGTGCCAGCAGCCCAGATCTACAGGGACACGAGCAGTACTTC
CASSPDLQGHEQYF
>TRBJ1-5|.|TRBD1|TRBV27
TGTGCCAGTTCTAGGGACAGAGCAAATCAGCCCCAGCATTTT
CASSRDRANQPQHF
>TRBJ2-1|.|.|TRBV5-1
TGCGCCAGCAGCTTACAGTCTCGTAACGATGAGCAGTTCTTC
CASSLQSRNDEQFF
>TRBJ2-1|.|.|TRBV5-1
TGCGCCAGCAGCTTGCAGGGGCCCTACAATGAGCAGTTCTTC
CASSLQGPYNEQFF
>TRBJ2-3|.|.|TRBV6-5
TGTGCCAGCAGCCTCGGCTCCGGGGTTACAGATACGCAGTATTTT
CASSLGSGVTDTQYF
>TRBJ1-1|.|.|TRBV5-1
TGCGCCAGCAGCTTGACAGAGCGGGACACTGAAGCTTTCTTT
CASSLTERDTEAFF
>TRBJ2-7|once|.|TRBV18
TGTGCCAGCTCACCACCGTACCAGGGACACCAATCCTACGAGCAGTACTTC
CASSPPYQGHQSYEQYF
>TRBJ2-2|.|.|TRBV11-3
TGTGCCAGCAGCCCCCCTACAGGTTTACCCGGGGAGCTGTTTTTT
CASSPPTGLPGELFF
>TRBJ2-5|.|.|TRBV11-1
TGTGCCAGCAGCTTAGACGGACTCGGGCGGGAGACCCAGTACTTC
CASSLDGLGRETQYF
>TRBJ2-7|.|.|TRBV28
TGTGCCAGCGAAGAACGATCCTACGAGCAGTACTTC
CASEERSYEQYF
>TRBJ2-1|.|.|TRBV30
TGTGCCTGGAGTGGGGCTAGCTTCATCTCCACCGTCTTC
CAWSGASFISTVF
>TRBJ2-1|.|.|TRBV2
TGTGCCAGCAGTAAGGACCGGATCAGGAACAATGAGCAGTTCTTC
CASSKDRIRNNEQFF
>TRBJ1-1|.|.|TRBV6-1
TGTGCCAGCAGTGACTTAGGGAACACTGAAGCTTTCTTT
CASSDLGNTEAFF
>TRBJ1-5|.|.|TRBV9
TGTGCCAGCAGCCCGGCGACAGGCGCCAATCAGCCCCAGCATTTT
CASSPATGANQPQHF
>TRBJ1-1|.|.|TRBV18
TGTGCCAGCGACGGATCGCAGGCTGAAGCTTTCTTT
CASDGSQAEAFF
>TRBJ2-7|.|.|TRBV28
TGTGCCAGCAGTTTAATAGGGGGGAGATACGAGCAGTACTTC
CASSLIGGRYEQYF
>TRBJ1-5|.|TRBD1|TRBV19
TGTGCCACGGCCCTGGGACAGGGCAACCCTTATAGCAATCAGCCCCAGCATTTT
CATALGQGNPYSNQPQHF
>TRBJ1-1|.|.|TRBV6-1
TGTGCCAGCCTGGATGCCAGGGTCGCTTTCTTT
CASLDARVAFF
>TRBJ2-5|.|.|TRBV14
TGTGCCAGCAGCCAAGCCTACGGGGGCCAAGAGACCCAGTACTTC
CASSQAYGGQETQYF
>TRBJ1-2|.|TRBD1|TRBV7-9
TGTGCCAGCAGCTTGGTCCGACAGGGGGGCTATGGCTACACCTTC
CASSLVRQGGYGYTF
>TRBJ2-5|.|.|TRBV28
TGTGCCAGCCGGGACCGCCAAGAGACCCAGTACTTC
CASRDRQETQYF
>TRBJ2-7|.|TRBD2|TRBV5-1
TGCGCCAGCAGCCCCCTCCGGACTAGCGGGTACCGACGAACCCTGAGCTCCTACGAGCAGTACTTC
CASSPLRTSGYRRTLSSYEQYF
>TRBJ1-1|.|TRBD1|TRBV7-2
TGTGCCAGCAGCGTGGACAGGAATGGGTTAGAAGCTTTCTTT
CASSVDRNGLEAFF
>TRBJ2-5|.|TRBD1|TRBV6-5
TGTGCCAGCCGGACAGGGTCAGAGACCCAGTACTTC
CASRTGSETQYF
>TRBJ1-1|.|TRBD1|TRBV11-2
TGTGCCAGCAGCTTACCGGGACAGGGGGTAGAAGCTTTCTTT
CASSLPGQGVEAFF
>TRBJ2-7|.|TRBD2|TRBV19
TGTGCCAGTAGTATTGGGCTAGCGGGAGTGGGCGAGCAGTACTTC
CASSIGLAGVGEQYF
>TRBJ1-1|.|.|TRBV14
TGTGCCAGCAGCCCGTCTATGAACACTGAAGCTTTCTTT
CASSPSMNTEAFF
>TRBJ2-3|.|TRBD2|TRBV2
TGTGCCAGCAGCGCGGGAGGGCACGATACGCAGTATTTT
CASSAGGHDTQYF
>TRBJ2-3|.|.|TRBV7-6
TGTGCCAGCAGCTTAGCGGGGAGCGCAGATACGCAGTATTTT
CASSLAGSADTQYF
>TRBJ1-4|once|.|TRBV5-6
TGTGCCAGCAGCTCAGCAGTGACTGAAAAACTGTTTTTT
CASSSAVTEKLFF
>TRBJ2-7|.|TRBD2|TRBV7-2
TGTGCCAGCAGCGGCGGTAGCGGGAGGGTTAGGGAGCAGTACTTC
CASSGGSGRVREQYF
>TRBJ1-5|.|TRBD1|TRBV7-9
TGTGCCAGCAGCGCCCAGGGGGCGGCCAATCAGCCCCAGCATTTT
CASSAQGAANQPQHF
>TRBJ1-5|.|.|TRBV28
TGTGCCAGCAGTTTTTGGGGACAGCCCCAGCATTTT
CASSFWGQPQHF
>TRBJ2-7|.|TRBD1|TRBV4-3
TGCGCCAGCAGCCAATCTACAGGGGGGACCTCTTACGAGCAGTACTTC
CASSQSTGGTSYEQYF
>TRBJ1-5|.|.|TRBV28
TGTGCCAGCAGTTCTCCCAGGGGAAGCAATCAGCCCCAGCATTTT
CASSSPRGSNQPQHF
>TRBJ2-7|.|.|TRBV19
TGTGCCAGTAGTATGCTTCGCTCGAGCGAGCAGTACTTC
CASSMLRSSEQYF
>TRBJ2-1|.|.|TRBV28
TGTGCCAGCAGTTTCGGTGGACCGCAGTTCTTC
CASSFGGPQFF